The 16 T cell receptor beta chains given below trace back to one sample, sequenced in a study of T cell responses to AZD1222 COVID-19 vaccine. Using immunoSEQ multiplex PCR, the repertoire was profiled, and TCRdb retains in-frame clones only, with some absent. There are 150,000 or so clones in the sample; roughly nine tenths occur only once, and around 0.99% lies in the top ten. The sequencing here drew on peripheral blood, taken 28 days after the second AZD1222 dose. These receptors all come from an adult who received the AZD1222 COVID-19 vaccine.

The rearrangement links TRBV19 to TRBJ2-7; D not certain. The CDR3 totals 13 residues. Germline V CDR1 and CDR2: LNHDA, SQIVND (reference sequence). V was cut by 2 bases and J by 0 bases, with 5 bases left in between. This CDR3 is CASSIQRSYEQYF. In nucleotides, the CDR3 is TGTGCCAGTAGTATACAGCGCTCCTACGAGCAGTACTTC.

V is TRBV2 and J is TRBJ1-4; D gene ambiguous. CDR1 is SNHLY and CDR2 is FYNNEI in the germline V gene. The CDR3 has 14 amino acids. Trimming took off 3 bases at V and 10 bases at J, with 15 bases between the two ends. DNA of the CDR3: TGTGCCAGCAGTGATCGAGGGCTCGGAGGAAAACTGTTTTTT. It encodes CASSDRGLGGKLFF.

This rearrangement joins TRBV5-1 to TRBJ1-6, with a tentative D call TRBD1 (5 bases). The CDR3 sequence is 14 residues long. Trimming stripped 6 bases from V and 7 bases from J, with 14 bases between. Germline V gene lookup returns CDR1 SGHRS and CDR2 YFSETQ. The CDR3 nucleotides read TGCGCCAGCACTACACGGGGGTTAAATTCACCCCTCCACTTT. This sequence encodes CASTTRGLNSPLHF.

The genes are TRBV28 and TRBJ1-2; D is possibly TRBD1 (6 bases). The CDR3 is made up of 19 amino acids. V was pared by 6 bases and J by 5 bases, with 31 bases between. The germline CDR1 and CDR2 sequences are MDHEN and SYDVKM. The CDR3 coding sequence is TGTGCCAGCAGGCTCCCCTCCTACCGGGACACCAGCTGGGGGTATGGCTACACCTTC. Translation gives CASRLPSYRDTSWGYGYTF.

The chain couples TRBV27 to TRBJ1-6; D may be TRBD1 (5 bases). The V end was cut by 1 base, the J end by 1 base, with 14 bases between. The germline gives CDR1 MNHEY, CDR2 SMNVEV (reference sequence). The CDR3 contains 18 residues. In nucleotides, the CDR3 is TGTGCCAGCAGTTTATACTTCCAGGGCCAGTCCTATAATTCACCCCTCCACTTT. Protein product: CASSLYFQGQSYNSPLHF.

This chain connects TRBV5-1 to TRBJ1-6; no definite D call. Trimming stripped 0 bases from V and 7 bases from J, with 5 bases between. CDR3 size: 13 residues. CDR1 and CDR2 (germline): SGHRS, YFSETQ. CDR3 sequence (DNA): TGCGCCAGCAGCTTGGGTCAGAATTCACCCCTCCACTTT. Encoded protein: CASSLGQNSPLHF.

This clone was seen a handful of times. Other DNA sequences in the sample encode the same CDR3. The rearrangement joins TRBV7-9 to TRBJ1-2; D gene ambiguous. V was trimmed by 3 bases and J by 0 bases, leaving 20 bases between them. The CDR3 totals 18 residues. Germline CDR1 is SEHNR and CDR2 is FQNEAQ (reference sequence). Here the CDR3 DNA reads TGTGCCAGCAGCTTTGGATTACGGACGGACCGATCTAACTATGGCTACACCTTC. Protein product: CASSFGLRTDRSNYGYTF.

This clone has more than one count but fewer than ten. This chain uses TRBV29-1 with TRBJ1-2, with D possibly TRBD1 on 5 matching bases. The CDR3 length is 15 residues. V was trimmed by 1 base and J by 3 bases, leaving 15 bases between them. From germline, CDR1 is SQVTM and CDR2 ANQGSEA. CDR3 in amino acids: CSVEGPQQGYYGYTF. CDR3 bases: TGCAGCGTTGAAGGACCCCAGCAGGGATACTATGGCTACACCTTC.

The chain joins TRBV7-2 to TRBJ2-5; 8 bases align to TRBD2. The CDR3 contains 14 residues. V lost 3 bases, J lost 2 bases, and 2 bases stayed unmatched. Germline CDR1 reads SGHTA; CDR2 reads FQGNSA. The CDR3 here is CASSFGGVQETQYF. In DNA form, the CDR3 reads TGTGCCAGCAGCTTCGGGGGGGTACAAGAGACCCAGTACTTC.

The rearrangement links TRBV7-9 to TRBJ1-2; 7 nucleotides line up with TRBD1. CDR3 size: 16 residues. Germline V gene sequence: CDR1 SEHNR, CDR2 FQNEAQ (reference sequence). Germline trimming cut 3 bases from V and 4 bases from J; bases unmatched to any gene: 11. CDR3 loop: CASSFEPGQPSYGYTF. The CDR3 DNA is TGTGCCAGCAGCTTTGAACCGGGACAGCCGTCCTATGGCTACACCTTC.

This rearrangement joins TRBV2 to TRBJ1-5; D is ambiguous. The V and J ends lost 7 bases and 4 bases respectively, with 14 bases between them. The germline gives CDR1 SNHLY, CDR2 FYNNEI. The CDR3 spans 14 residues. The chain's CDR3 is CASKPGASNQPQHF. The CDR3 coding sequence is TGTGCCAGCAAGCCGGGTGCAAGTAATCAGCCCCAGCATTTT. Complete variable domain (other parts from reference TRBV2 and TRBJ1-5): EPEVTQTPSHQVTQMGQEVILRCVPISNHLYFYWYRQILGQKVEFLVSFYNNEISEKSEIFDDQFSVERPDGSNFTLKIRSTKLEDSAMYFCASKPGASNQPQHFGDGTRLSIL.

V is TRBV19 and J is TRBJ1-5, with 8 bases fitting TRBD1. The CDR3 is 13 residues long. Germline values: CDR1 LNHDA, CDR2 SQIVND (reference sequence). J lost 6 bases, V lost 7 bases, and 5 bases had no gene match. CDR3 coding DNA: TGTGCCAGTACCTCAGGGGGCGGTCAGCCCCAGCATTTT. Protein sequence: CASTSGGGQPQHF.

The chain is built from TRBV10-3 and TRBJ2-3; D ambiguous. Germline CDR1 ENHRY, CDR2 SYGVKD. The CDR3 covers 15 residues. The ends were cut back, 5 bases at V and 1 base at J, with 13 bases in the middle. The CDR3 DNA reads TGTGCCATCAGTTCCCCAGGTTTAGGCACAGATACGCAGTATTTT. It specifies CAISSPGLGTDTQYF.

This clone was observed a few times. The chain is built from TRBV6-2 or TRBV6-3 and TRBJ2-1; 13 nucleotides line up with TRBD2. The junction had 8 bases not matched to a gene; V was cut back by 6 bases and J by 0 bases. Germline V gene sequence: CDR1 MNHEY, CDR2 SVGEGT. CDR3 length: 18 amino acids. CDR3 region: CASSSTLAGGLSYNEQFF. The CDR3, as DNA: TGTGCCAGCAGCTCGACACTAGCGGGGGGGCTCTCCTACAATGAGCAGTTCTTC.

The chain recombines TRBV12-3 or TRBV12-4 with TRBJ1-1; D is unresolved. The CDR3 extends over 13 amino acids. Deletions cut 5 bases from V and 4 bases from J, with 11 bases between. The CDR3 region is CASSPRVGTEAFF. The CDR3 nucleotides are TGTGCCAGCAGTCCCCGGGTGGGCACTGAAGCTTTCTTT.

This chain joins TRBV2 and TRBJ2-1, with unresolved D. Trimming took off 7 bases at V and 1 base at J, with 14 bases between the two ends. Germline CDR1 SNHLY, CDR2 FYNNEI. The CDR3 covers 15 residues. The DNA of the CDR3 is TGTGCCAGCAATACCCTTTACAAATCCTACAATGAGCAGTTCTTC. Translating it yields CASNTLYKSYNEQFF.